The 23 T cell receptor beta chains given below trace back to one sample, sequenced in a study of regulatory T cells in long-lasting Graves disease (dated by TCRdb to 2020 to 2022). The sample's time point label, in plain terms: persistent/refractory GD, antithyroid drugs over 5 years with positive TRAb. RNA was extracted from PBMCs in TRIzol for both TCR sequencing and RNA sequencing. Library construction relied on multiplex PCR. The run used an Illumina HiSeq 4000. iRepertoire HTBI primers and Arm-PCR amplification of CDR3 regions were used to construct TCR beta libraries. In TCRdb, the public reads were trimmed at Q25 with fastp and aligned with MiXCR, with productive beta chains retained. Entries that share a CDR3 protein sequence are merged under the most common genes and DNA. This sample gives 350,000 to 500,000 distinct CDR3 sequences in total; 20% to 25% of them show up just once. The ten most abundant clones make up around an eighth of the sample.

Source: peripheral blood mononuclear cells (PBMCs), taken when the disease was refractory, from a patient treated with antithyroid drugs. These receptors all come from a female donor with Graves disease.

The chain couples TRBV5-5 to TRBJ2-7; D is unresolved. Trimming stripped 0 bases from V and 6 bases from J, with 16 bases between. CDR3 length equals 15 residues. Germline loops: CDR1 SGHKS, CDR2 YYEKEE (reference sequence). CDR3 in DNA: TGTGCCAGCAGCTTGGAAAGGGCAAGGCTTTCCGAGCAGTACTTC. This translates into CASSLERARLSEQYF.

The CDR3 sequence is CASSYRSGFTDTQYF. CDR3 nucleotides: TGTGCCAGCAGTTACAGGAGCGGGTTCACAGATACGCAGTATTTT. The J gene is TRBJ2-3, the V gene TRBV6-5, with D tentatively TRBD2 (6 bases). Germline lookup yields CDR1 MNHEY and CDR2 SVGAGI. V dropped 2 bases and J dropped 2 bases, with 11 bases sitting between them. The CDR3 is 15 amino acids.

This clonotype was seen a few times. The V and J genes are TRBV19 and TRBJ2-5; 8 nucleotides align to TRBD1. The CDR3 is 13 amino acids. V shed 7 bases, J shed 6 bases, and the junction held 7 bases outside the gene matches. Germline V gene lookup returns CDR1 LNHDA and CDR2 SQIVND (reference sequence). CDR3 region: CASTSDRGQTQYF. The CDR3, as DNA: TGTGCCAGTACCTCTGACAGGGGACAGACCCAGTACTTC.

This clonotype came up many times. This chain uses TRBV6-1 with TRBJ2-7; 11 nucleotides agree with TRBD2. With 8 bases clipped from V and 6 bases from J, the junction kept 9 bases outside the gene matches. Germline V gene lookup returns CDR1 MNHNS and CDR2 SASEGT. The CDR3 consists of 14 residues. CDR3 coding DNA: TGTGCCAGCGTAGCATTAGCGGGAGGGCCCGAGCAGTACTTC. Encoded protein: CASVALAGGPEQYF.

This clonotype showed up many times. The J gene is TRBJ1-5, the V gene TRBV2, with 7 bases identical to TRBD1. Germline V CDR1 and CDR2: SNHLY, FYNNEI. The CDR3 covers 15 residues. After removal of 6 bases from V and 7 bases from J, the junction contained 12 bases not matched to a gene. The DNA of the CDR3 is TGTGCCAGCAGCGGGGACAGCCGAGCGGGGCAGCCCCAGCATTTT. Its translation is CASSGDSRAGQPQHF.

There are many counts of this clonotype. The chain couples TRBV28 to TRBJ1-1; D unclear. There are 11 residues in the CDR3. CDR1 MDHEN and CDR2 SYDVKM come from the germline V gene. Trimming took off 6 bases at V and 11 bases at J, with 13 bases between the two ends. Here the CDR3 reads CASSPSGRAFF. In DNA form, the CDR3 reads TGTGCCAGCAGCCCCAGCGGGCGTGCTTTCTTT.

The chain has TRBV9 and TRBJ2-5; tentative D call: TRBD2 (5 bases). V was cut by 4 bases and J by 2 bases, with 15 bases left in between. The CDR3 covers 15 residues. In germline, CDR1 is SGDLS, CDR2 YYNGEE. CDR3: CASSTGSSQQETQYF. CDR3 nucleotide sequence: TGTGCCAGCAGCACGGGGAGTTCACAACAAGAGACCCAGTACTTC.

This chain joins TRBV6-2 or TRBV6-3 and TRBJ1-3; D gene uncertain. Germline-derived CDR1 and CDR2 are MNHEY and SVGEGT. Trimming shortened V by 2 bases and J by 0 bases, and 5 bases separated the two germline ends. The CDR3 length is 14 residues. CDR3 coding DNA: TGTGCCAGCAGTTACGAGAGCTCTGGAAACACCATATATTTT. Protein sequence: CASSYESSGNTIYF.

This clonotype was seen more than once but under ten times. The junction departs from the called germline gene at one end, perhaps through a read error. The chain combines TRBV11-2 with TRBJ2-5, with TRBD1 as a possible D gene (5 bases). This CDR3 is 17 amino acids long. Germline V gene sequence: CDR1 SGHAT, CDR2 FQNNGV. In nucleotides, the CDR3 is TGTGCCAGCAGCTTAGAGGGGCGTACAGTCTTCCAAGAGACCCGGTACTTC. Protein: CASSLEGRTVFQETRYF.

This clonotype was seen at least ten times. J is TRBJ2-7 and V is TRBV27, with 11 bases identical to TRBD2. Germline V lookup: CDR1 MNHEY, CDR2 SMNVEV (reference sequence). The CDR3 loop spans 17 amino acids. Losses at the gene ends were 5 bases for V and 2 bases for J; bases not matched to a gene: 11. The CDR3: CASSRSSVAGGPYEQYF. The DNA for the CDR3 is TGTGCCAGCAGTCGTTCAAGCGTAGCGGGGGGGCCCTACGAGCAGTACTTC.

With respect to this clonotype: A much larger clonotype is one base distant, so this may be a read error. This chain uses TRBV28 with TRBJ1-2, with 9 positions matching TRBD1. Germline CDR1 MDHEN, CDR2 SYDVKM. This CDR3 has 14 amino acids. The V and J ends lost 5 bases and 13 bases, in that order; junction bases with no gene match: 14. The CDR3 reads CASSLGQGLDGSTF. The CDR3 bases are TGTGCCAGCAGTCTCGGACAGGGGTTGGATGGCAGCACCTTC.

There are many counts of this clonotype. The V and J genes are TRBV20-1 and TRBJ1-5; 8 positions match TRBD1. The CDR3 spans 15 residues. Looked up from germline, CDR1 is DFQATT and CDR2 is SNEGSKA (reference sequence). The CDR3 DNA sequence: TGCAGCGGAGGACAGGGTGTATATAGCAATCAGCCCCAGCATTTT. Protein: CSGGQGVYSNQPQHF.

CDR3 sequence reads: CASSQAGTSGSMFTGELFF. Written as DNA, the CDR3 is TGTGCCAGCAGCCAAGCCGGGACTAGCGGGAGTATGTTCACCGGGGAGCTGTTTTTT. The chain is built from TRBV3-1 and TRBJ2-2, with 14 bases identical to TRBD2. The CDR3 totals 19 residues. V dropped 1 base and J dropped 4; count of bases not matched to a gene: 8. Germline loops: CDR1 LGHDT, CDR2 YNNKEL (reference sequence).

Concerning this clonotype: Given a much more abundant clone one base away, this may be a read error. The CDR3 bases are TGCAGTGCTAGAGATATAGCACGCCAGCAAGGGACCCAGTACTTC. Translation gives CSARDIARQQGTQYF. This chain joins TRBV20-1 and TRBJ2-5; D call uncertain. Germline V gene data show CDR1 as DFQATT and CDR2 as SNEGSKA (reference sequence). This CDR3 region has 15 residues.

Ten or more counts support this clonotype. The V call is TRBV5-1, the J call TRBJ1-1; D ambiguous. The V and J ends lost 4 bases and 7 bases respectively, with 8 bases between them. Germline CDR1 is SGHRS and CDR2 is YFSETQ. The CDR3 loop spans 11 amino acids. In DNA form, the CDR3 reads TGCGCCAGCAGCGACGACATTGAAGCTTTCTTT. Translated, it gives CASSDDIEAFF.

With regard to this clonotype: The junction departs from germline at one end; a sequencing error may be responsible. The genes are TRBV10-3 and TRBJ1-3, with a tentative D call TRBD1 (6 bases). The CDR3 loop spans 15 amino acids. Germline values: CDR1 ENHRY, CDR2 SYGVKD. This chain's CDR3 is CAIQQGLDSGNTIYF. The CDR3 region has the DNA TGCGCCATCCAACAGGGCCTCGACTCTGGAAACACCATATATTTT.

This clonotype was observed many times. CDR3 nucleotides: TGTGCCAGCAGACCGGGACGGAGGAATGAAAAACTGTTTTTT. It yields the protein CASRPGRRNEKLFF. The chain employs TRBV2 and TRBJ1-4, with D maybe TRBD1 (5 bases). The CDR3 length is 14 residues. CDR1 SNHLY and CDR2 FYNNEI come from the germline V gene. V lost 6 bases, J lost 5 bases, and 13 bases lay in between.

In the case of this clonotype: A much larger clone lies a single base off, so this may be a read error. The chain has TRBV12-3 or TRBV12-4 and TRBJ2-7; 9 bases map to TRBD2. V lost 7 bases to trimming and J lost 0 bases; unmatched junction nucleotides: 7. This CDR3 region has 15 residues. The CDR3 bases are TGTGCCAGCATGACTAGCGGAACTGGCTCCTACGAGCAGTACTTC. Amino acids: CASMTSGTGSYEQYF.

The rearrangement joins TRBV2 to TRBJ2-5, with D possibly matching TRBD2 (6 bases). The CDR3 spans 15 residues. The germline V gene has CDR1 SNHLY and CDR2 FYNNEI. V dropped 1 base and J dropped 5 bases, with 14 bases sitting between them. The CDR3 DNA reads TGTGCCAGCAGTGAAGAGGTGGGAGGAGGGGAGACCCAGTACTTC. Its translation is CASSEEVGGGETQYF.

Only a few counts were recorded for this clonotype. The rearrangement joins TRBV27 to TRBJ2-7; no reliable D call. Germline V gene data show CDR1 as MNHEY and CDR2 as SMNVEV (reference sequence). The CDR3 has 13 amino acids. The V and J ends lost 7 bases and 0 bases respectively, with 10 bases between them. The CDR3 sequence is CASIGRSSYEQYF. CDR3 DNA sequence: TGTGCCAGCATAGGGCGGAGCTCCTACGAGCAGTACTTC.

V and J are TRBV13 and TRBJ1-1; D not certain. Germline lookup yields CDR1 PRHDT and CDR2 FYEKMQ (reference sequence). Between the trimmed V and J ends, which lost 6 bases and 0 bases, there was a span of 11 bases. This CDR3 has 14 residues. In DNA form, the CDR3 reads TGTGCCAGCAGGACTTCCAGCATGAACACTGAAGCTTTCTTT. This encodes CASRTSSMNTEAFF.

In its sample, this clonotype was seen many times. The V and J genes are TRBV28 and TRBJ1-5; TRBD1 matches 9 bases. This CDR3 has 14 amino acids. The germline CDR1 and CDR2 sequences are MDHEN and SYDVKM. Trimming cost V 6 bases and J 3 bases; bases outside gene matches: 3. CDR3 sequence reads: CASRGTGFNQPQHF. The CDR3 bases are TGTGCCAGCAGGGGGACAGGGTTCAATCAGCCCCAGCATTTT.

The rearrangement links TRBV27 to TRBJ2-7, with 11 nucleotides matching TRBD2. V was clipped by 4 bases and J by 5 bases; unmatched bases: 13. The CDR3 is 17 amino acids. The germline V gene has CDR1 MNHEY and CDR2 SMNVEV (reference sequence). CDR3 sequence (DNA): TGTGCCAGCAGTTCCACCTTTGGACTAGCGGGTGTTGACGAGCAGTACTTC. Amino acid sequence: CASSSTFGLAGVDEQYF.